This T cell receptor (beta chain) was found in a study of CD8 T cells in ankylosing spondylitis. Overall study findings and caveats: Reportedly, significant enrichment of disease-linked clones occurred in matched ankylosing spondylitis synovial fluid. Several highly homologous variants formed a TCR beta motif that appeared characteristic of ankylosing spondylitis blood.

The CDR3 loop spans 14 amino acids. Trimming cost V 1 base and J 5 bases, with 12 bases left between them. Germline loops: CDR1 SGHTA, CDR2 FQGNSA. As regards this clonotype: No antigen is known for it.

TCRdb reprocessed the 5' RACE reads with MiXCR, giving one entry per CDR3 protein. This table holds approximately 300,000 distinct CDR3 sequences, 8% found once. This receptor was identified in a male donor with ankylosing spondylitis. What was sequenced was blood, either unsorted or a sorted T cell fraction (not recorded which). The chain uses TRBV7-2 and TRBJ2-7; D remains unclear. CDR3 bases: TGTGCCAGCAGCTTAGGCCGGATCCCTCACGAGCAGTACTTC. It specifies CASSLGRIPHEQYF.